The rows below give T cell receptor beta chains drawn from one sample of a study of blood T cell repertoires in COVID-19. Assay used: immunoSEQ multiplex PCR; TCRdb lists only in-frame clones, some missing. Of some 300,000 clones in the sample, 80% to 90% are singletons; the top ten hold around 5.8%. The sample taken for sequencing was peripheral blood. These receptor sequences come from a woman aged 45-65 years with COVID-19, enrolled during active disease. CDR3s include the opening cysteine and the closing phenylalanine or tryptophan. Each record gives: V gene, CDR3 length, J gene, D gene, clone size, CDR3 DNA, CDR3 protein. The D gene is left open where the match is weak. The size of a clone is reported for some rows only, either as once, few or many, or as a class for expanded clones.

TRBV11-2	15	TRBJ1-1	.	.	TGTGCCAGCAGCCCCCGACACCATATGAACACTGAAGCTTTCTTT	CASSPRHHMNTEAFF
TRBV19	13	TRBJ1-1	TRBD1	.	TGTGCCAGTAGTAACACAGGGGGGGCTGAAGCTTTCTTT	CASSNTGGAEAFF
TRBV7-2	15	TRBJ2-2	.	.	TGTGCCAGCAGCTTACTCCCACAAGTCACCGGGGAGCTGTTTTTT	CASSLLPQVTGELFF
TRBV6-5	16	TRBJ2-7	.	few	TGTGCCAGCAGTTACTCGACAGCCAGAAGAGGTTACGAGCAGTACTTC	CASSYSTARRGYEQYF
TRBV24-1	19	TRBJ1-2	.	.	TGTGCCACCAGTGATTTGCGGCCTTCCGGAGTGATGTCGAACTATGGCTACACCTTC	CATSDLRPSGVMSNYGYTF
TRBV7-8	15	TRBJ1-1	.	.	TGTGCCAGCAGCCATCTGGGTGACAGGTTCTCTGAAGCTTTCTTT	CASSHLGDRFSEAFF
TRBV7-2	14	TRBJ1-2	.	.	TGTGCCAGCAGCTCTAGGGGAGGCAGCTATGGCTACACCTTC	CASSSRGGSYGYTF
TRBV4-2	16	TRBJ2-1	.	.	TGTGCCAGCAGCCAAGACGCGCGGAGCTCCTACAATGAGCAGTTCTTC	CASSQDARSSYNEQFF
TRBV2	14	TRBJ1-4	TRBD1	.	TGTGCCAGCAGGCGGACAGGGCAGGATGAAAAACTGTTTTTT	CASRRTGQDEKLFF
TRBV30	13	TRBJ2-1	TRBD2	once	TGTGCCTGGCGACTAGCGGGAGGCCTAGAGCAGTTCTTC	CAWRLAGGLEQFF
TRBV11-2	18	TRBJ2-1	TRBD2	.	TGTGCCAGCAGCTTAGGGATCGGCGGGAGGGCCAGGTACAATGAGCAGTTCTTC	CASSLGIGGRARYNEQFF
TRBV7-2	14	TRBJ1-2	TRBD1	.	TGTGCCAGCAATCCCGGGACAGGGTCCTATGGCTACACCTTC	CASNPGTGSYGYTF
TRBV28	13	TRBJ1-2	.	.	TGTGCCAGCAGTTTGTCGTCTAACTATGGCTACACCTTC	CASSLSSNYGYTF
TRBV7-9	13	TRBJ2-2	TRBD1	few	TGTGCCAGCAGCCGACAGGGGTACGGGGAGCTGTTTTTT	CASSRQGYGELFF
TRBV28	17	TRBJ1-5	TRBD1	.	TGTGCCAGCAGTTTCGTCCGCGGGGACAGGGCCCTACAGCCCCAGCATTTT	CASSFVRGDRALQPQHF
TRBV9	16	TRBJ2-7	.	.	TGTGCCAGCAGCGTAGACGGGAGCACTCACTCCTACGAGCAGTACTTC	CASSVDGSTHSYEQYF
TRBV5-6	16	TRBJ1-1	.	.	TGTGCCAGCAGCTTGGCTTCGGGTCAGCTGAACACTGAAGCTTTCTTT	CASSLASGQLNTEAFF
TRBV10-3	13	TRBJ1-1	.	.	TGTGCCATCATAGACCATCCGGGGACTGAAGCTTTCTTT	CAIIDHPGTEAFF
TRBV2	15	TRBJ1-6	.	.	TGTGCCAGCAGTGCCCTGAAGAGGAATAATTCACCCCTCCACTTT	CASSALKRNNSPLHF
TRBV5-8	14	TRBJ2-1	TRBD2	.	TGTGCCAGCAGCTCATGGGGGGGGTACAATGAGCAGTTCTTC	CASSSWGGYNEQFF
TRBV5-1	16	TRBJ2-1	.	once	TGCGCCAGCAGCTTGGGGGCCCCCGAACTAGTTGTTGAGCAGTTCTTC	CASSLGAPELVVEQFF
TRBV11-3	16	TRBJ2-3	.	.	TGTGCCAGCAGCAACCGACAGGGGAGGGTGGCAGATACGCAGTATTTT	CASSNRQGRVADTQYF
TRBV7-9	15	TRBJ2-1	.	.	TGTGCCAGCAGCTTAGGCAGGGTCACCTACAATGAGCAGTTCTTC	CASSLGRVTYNEQFF
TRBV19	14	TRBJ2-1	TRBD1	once	TGTGCCAGTAGTATGGGGCAGGGGGTCAATGAGCAGTTCTTC	CASSMGQGVNEQFF
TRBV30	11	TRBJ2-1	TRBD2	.	TGTGCCTGGAGCGAGCGGGGTGAGCAGTTCTTC	CAWSERGEQFF
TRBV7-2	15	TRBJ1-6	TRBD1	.	TGTGCCAGCAGCTTACTGGGACAGCTAAATTCACCCCTCCACTTT	CASSLLGQLNSPLHF
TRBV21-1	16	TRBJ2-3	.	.	TGTGCCAGCAGCAAGCTGACTACATTCGCCAGAGATACGCAGTATTTT	CASSKLTTFARDTQYF
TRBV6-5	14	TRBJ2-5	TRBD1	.	TGTGCCAGCAGTACCGGACAGGGCATCGGGACCCAGTACTTC	CASSTGQGIGTQYF
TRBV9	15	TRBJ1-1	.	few	TGTGCCAGCAGCGTAGCCCAGATAATGAACACTGAAGCTTTCTTT	CASSVAQIMNTEAFF
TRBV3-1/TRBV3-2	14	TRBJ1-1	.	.	TGTGCCAGCAGCCCGAGGCAACAGAACACTGAAGCTTTCTTT	CASSPRQQNTEAFF
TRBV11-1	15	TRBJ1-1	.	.	TGTGCCAGCAGCTTACGATGGCAGAGAGGAACTGAAGCTTTCTTT	CASSLRWQRGTEAFF
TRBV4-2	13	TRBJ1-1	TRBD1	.	TGTGCCAGCAGCCAAGCGGACAGGGGTGAAGCTTTCTTT	CASSQADRGEAFF
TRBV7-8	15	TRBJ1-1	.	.	TGTGCCAGCAGCTCGCGCCCGACAGTGAACACTGAAGCTTTCTTT	CASSSRPTVNTEAFF
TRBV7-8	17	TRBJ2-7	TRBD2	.	TGTGCCAGCAGCTTAGGGGGGCTAGCGGGATTCTCCTACGAGCAGTACTTC	CASSLGGLAGFSYEQYF
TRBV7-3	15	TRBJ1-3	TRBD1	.	TGTGCCAGCAGCCTAGACAGGGGCTCTGGAAACACCATATATTTT	CASSLDRGSGNTIYF
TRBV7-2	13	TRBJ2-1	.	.	TGTGCCAGCAGCTTAGCGCTGGCGGGGATGCAGTTCTTC	CASSLALAGMQFF
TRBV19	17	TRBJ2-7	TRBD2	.	TGTGCCAGTAGTATAGCTGACCTAGCGGGGGACTCCTACGAGCAGTACTTC	CASSIADLAGDSYEQYF
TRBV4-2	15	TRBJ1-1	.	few	TGTGCCAGCAGCTATTCTGTGGGGGGTGGCACTGAAGCTTTCTTT	CASSYSVGGGTEAFF
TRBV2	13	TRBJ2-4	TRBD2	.	TGTGCCAGCAACGGGGACTATTCAGGAAATCAGTACTTC	CASNGDYSGNQYF
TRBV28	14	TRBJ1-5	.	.	TGTGCCAGCAGGCGGGACTATAGCAATCAGCCCCAGCATTTT	CASRRDYSNQPQHF
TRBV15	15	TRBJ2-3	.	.	TGTGCCACCAAAGGGTGGCGGGATGGCACAGATACGCAGTATTTT	CATKGWRDGTDTQYF
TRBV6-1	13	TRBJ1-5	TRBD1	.	TGTGCCAGCAGTGATAGGGGGCATCAGCCCCAGCATTTT	CASSDRGHQPQHF
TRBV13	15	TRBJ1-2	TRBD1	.	TGTGCCAGCAGCCGAGAGGGGGCAGGGGGTTATGGCTACACCTTC	CASSREGAGGYGYTF
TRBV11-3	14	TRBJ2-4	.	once	TGTGCCAGCAGCTTAGGGACAGGGAGGGACATTCAGTACTTC	CASSLGTGRDIQYF
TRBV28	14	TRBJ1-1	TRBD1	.	TGTGCCAGCAGCGGACAGGGAGGGAACACTGAAGCTTTCTTT	CASSGQGGNTEAFF
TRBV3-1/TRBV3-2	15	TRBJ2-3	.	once	TGTGCCAGCAGGGAGTGGGGGGAGAGCACAGATACGCAGTATTTT	CASREWGESTDTQYF
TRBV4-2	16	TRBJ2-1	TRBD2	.	TGTGCCAGCAGCCAAGTCGGGCTAGCGGGAACGAGTGAGCAGTTCTTC	CASSQVGLAGTSEQFF
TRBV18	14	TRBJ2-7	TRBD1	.	TGTGCCAGCTCACAGGACAGGGCCTCCTACGAGCAGTACTTC	CASSQDRASYEQYF